These T cell receptor beta chains were read from a single sample in a study of graft-versus-host responses after intestinal transplantation. Libraries were prepared by immunoSEQ multiplex PCR; TCRdb keeps only in-frame clonotypes and omits some of them. Of roughly 80,000 clones listed, about 92% were seen once; the top ten hold approximately 0.64%. Sample: PBMCs, taken 98 days after intestinal transplantation. The receptors stem from a human patient who received an intestinal transplant, so some T cells may come from the graft donor. Both conserved end residues are part of each CDR3.

j_call: TRBJ1-3; v_call: TRBV4-1; cdr3_aa: CASSQEDGSGNTIYF
j_call: .; v_call: TRBV5-1; cdr3_aa: CASSRSYEQYF
j_call: TRBJ2-2; v_call: TRBV19; cdr3_aa: CASSIRLAGNTGELFF
j_call: .; v_call: TRBV10-3; cdr3_aa: CAISEGVAYEQYF
j_call: TRBJ2-1; v_call: TRBV19; cdr3_aa: CASTNPEGQGHNEQFF
j_call: TRBJ1-6; v_call: TRBV6-5; cdr3_aa: CASSYSSTGNNSPLHF
j_call: TRBJ1-3; v_call: TRBV7-9; cdr3_aa: CASSLVALSGNTIYF
j_call: TRBJ1-2; v_call: TRBV6-1; cdr3_aa: CASSDRQGTYGYTF
j_call: TRBJ1-1; v_call: TRBV6-5; cdr3_aa: CASSDGVNTEAFF
j_call: TRBJ2-7; v_call: TRBV5-1; cdr3_aa: CASSETYEQYF
j_call: TRBJ1-5; v_call: TRBV5-6; cdr3_aa: CASRRQGDSNQPQHF
j_call: TRBJ2-4; v_call: TRBV10-1; cdr3_aa: CASRDRAKNIQYF
j_call: TRBJ2-4; v_call: TRBV11-2; cdr3_aa: CASTRPGDNLAKNIQYF